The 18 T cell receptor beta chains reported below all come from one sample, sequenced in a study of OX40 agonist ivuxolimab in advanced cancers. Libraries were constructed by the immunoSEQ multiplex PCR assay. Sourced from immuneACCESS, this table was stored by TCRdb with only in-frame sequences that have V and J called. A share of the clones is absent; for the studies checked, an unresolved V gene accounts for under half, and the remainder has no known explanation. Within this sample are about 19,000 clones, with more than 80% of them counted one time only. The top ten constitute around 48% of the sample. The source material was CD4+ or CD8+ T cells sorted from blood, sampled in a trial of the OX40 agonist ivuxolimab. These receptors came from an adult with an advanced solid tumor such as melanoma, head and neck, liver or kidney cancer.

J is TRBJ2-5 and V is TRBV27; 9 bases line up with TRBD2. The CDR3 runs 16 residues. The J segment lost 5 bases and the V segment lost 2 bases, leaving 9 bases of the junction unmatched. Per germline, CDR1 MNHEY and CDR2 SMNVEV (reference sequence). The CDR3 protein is CASSLIAGGPGETQYF. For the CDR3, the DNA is TGTGCCAGCAGTTTAATTGCGGGGGGGCCTGGGGAGACCCAGTACTTC.

The CDR3 bases are TGTGCCAGCAGTTACTCTGGAAACAACAATGAGCAGTTCTTC. Amino acids: CASSYSGNNNEQFF. V gene TRBV6-6 combines with J gene TRBJ2-1; D gene uncertain. The germline V gene encodes CDR1 MNHNY and CDR2 SVGAGI (reference sequence). The CDR3 contains 14 residues. Trimming cost V 0 bases and J 5 bases, with 8 bases left between them.

The CDR3 spells CASLDRGTGELFF. Written as DNA, the CDR3 is TGTGCCAGCCTGGACAGGGGCACCGGGGAGCTGTTTTTT. V is TRBV5-4 and J is TRBJ2-2, with 9 bases lining up with TRBD1. The CDR3 covers 13 residues. The trim removed 7 bases at V and 4 bases at J, leaving 2 bases unmatched. CDR1 is SGHNT, CDR2 YYREEE, per germline (reference sequence).

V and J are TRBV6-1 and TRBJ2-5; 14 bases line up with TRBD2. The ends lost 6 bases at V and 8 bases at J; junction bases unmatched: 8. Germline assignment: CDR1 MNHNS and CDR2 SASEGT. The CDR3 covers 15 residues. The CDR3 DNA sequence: TGTGCCAGCAGGACTAGCGGGGGGGCCGGGGATACCCAGTACTTC. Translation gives CASRTSGGAGDTQYF.

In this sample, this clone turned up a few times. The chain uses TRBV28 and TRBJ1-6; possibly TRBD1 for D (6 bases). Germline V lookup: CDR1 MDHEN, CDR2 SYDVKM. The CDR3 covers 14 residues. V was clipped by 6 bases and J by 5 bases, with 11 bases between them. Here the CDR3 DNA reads TGTGCCAGCAGCCAGGGGTGGGATAATTCACCCCTCCACTTT. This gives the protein CASSQGWDNSPLHF.

CDR3 bases: TGTGCCAGCAGTTTAGCGGGGGCCGGGGCAGATACGCAGTATTTT. The encoded protein is CASSLAGAGADTQYF. The gene calls are TRBV6-6 and TRBJ2-3, with TRBD2 matching over 9 bases. V lost 4 bases, J lost 4 bases, and 6 bases stayed unmatched. The CDR3 spans 15 residues. Germline V gene sequence: CDR1 MNHNY, CDR2 SVGAGI (reference sequence).

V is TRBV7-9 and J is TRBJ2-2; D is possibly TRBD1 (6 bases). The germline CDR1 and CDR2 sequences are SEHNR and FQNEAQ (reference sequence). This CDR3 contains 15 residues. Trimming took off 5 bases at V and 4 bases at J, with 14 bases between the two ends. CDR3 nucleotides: TGTGCCAGCAGCCCGGGACAAACGTTCACCGGGGAGCTGTTTTTT. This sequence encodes CASSPGQTFTGELFF.

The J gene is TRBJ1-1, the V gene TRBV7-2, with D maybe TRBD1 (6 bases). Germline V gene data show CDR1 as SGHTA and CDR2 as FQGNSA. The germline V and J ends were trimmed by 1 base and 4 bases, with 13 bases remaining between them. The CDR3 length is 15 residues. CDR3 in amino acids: CASSLEWGAGTEAFF. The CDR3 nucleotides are TGTGCCAGCAGCTTAGAATGGGGGGCGGGCACTGAAGCTTTCTTT. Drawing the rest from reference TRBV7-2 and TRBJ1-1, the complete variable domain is GAGVSQSPSNKVTEKGKDVELRCDPISGHTALYWYRQSLGQGLEFLIYFQGNSAPDKSGLPSDRFSAERTGGSVSTLTIQRTQQEDSAVYLCASSLEWGAGTEAFFGQGTRLTVV.

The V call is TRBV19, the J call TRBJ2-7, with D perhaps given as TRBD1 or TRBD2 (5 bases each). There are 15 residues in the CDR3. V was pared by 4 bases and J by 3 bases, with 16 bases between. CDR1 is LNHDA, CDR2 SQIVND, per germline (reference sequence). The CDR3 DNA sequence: TGTGCCAGTAGTACGAACCGGGGCCTCCACTACGAGCAGTACTTC. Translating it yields CASSTNRGLHYEQYF.

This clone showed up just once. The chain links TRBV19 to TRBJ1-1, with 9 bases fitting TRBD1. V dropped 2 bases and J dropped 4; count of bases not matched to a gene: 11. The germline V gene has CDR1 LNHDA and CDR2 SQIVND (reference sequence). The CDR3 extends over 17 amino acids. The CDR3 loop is CASSISSGQGYSTEAFF. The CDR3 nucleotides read TGTGCCAGTAGTATAAGTTCCGGACAGGGGTATTCCACTGAAGCTTTCTTT.

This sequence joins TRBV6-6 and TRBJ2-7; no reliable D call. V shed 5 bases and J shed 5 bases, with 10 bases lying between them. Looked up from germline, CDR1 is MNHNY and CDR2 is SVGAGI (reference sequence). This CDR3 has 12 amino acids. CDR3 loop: CASSPAGDEQYF. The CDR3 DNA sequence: TGTGCCAGCAGTCCTGCTGGCGACGAGCAGTACTTC.

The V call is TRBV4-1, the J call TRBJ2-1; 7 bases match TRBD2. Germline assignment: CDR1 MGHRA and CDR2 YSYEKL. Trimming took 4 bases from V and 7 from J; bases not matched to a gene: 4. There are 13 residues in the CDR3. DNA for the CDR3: TGCGCCAGCAGCCCGGAAGCGGGGAATGAGCAGTTCTTC. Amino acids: CASSPEAGNEQFF.

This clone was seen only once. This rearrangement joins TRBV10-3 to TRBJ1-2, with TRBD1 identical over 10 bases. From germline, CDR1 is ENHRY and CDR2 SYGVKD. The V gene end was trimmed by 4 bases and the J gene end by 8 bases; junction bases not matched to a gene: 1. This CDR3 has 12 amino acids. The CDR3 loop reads CAISGDRGGYTF. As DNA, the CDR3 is TGTGCCATCAGTGGGGACAGGGGCGGCTACACCTTC.

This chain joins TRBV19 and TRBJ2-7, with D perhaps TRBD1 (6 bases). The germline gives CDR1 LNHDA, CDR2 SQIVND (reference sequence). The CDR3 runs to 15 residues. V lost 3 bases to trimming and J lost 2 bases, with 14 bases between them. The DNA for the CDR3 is TGTGCCAGTAGTATCGAGGGGGAGACAACCTACGAGCAGTACTTC. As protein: CASSIEGETTYEQYF. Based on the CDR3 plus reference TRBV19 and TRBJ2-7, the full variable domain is DGGITQSPKYLFRKEGQNVTLSCEQNLNHDAMYWYRQDPGQGLRLIYYSQIVNDFQKGDIAEGYSVSREKKESFPLTVTSAQKNPTAFYLCASSIEGETTYEQYFGPGTRLTVT.

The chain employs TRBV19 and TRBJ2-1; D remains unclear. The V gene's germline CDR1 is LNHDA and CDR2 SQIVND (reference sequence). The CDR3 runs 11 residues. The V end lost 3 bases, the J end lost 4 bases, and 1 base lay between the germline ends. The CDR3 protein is CASSMYNEQFF. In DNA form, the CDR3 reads TGTGCCAGTAGTATGTACAATGAGCAGTTCTTC. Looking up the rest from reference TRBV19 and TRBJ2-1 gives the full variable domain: DGGITQSPKYLFRKEGQNVTLSCEQNLNHDAMYWYRQDPGQGLRLIYYSQIVNDFQKGDIAEGYSVSREKKESFPLTVTSAQKNPTAFYLCASSMYNEQFFGPGTRLTVL.

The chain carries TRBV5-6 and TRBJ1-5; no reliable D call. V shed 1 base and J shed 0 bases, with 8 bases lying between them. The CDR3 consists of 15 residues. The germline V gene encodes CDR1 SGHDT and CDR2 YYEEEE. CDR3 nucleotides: TGTGCCAGCAGCTTGCGTACTCCTAGCAATCAGCCCCAGCATTTT. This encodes CASSLRTPSNQPQHF.

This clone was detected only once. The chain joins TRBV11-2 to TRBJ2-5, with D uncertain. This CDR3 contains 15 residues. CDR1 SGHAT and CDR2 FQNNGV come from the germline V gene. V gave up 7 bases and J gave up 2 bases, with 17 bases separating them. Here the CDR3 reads CASMVWPEPQETQYF. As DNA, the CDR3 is TGTGCCAGCATGGTTTGGCCAGAACCGCAAGAGACCCAGTACTTC.

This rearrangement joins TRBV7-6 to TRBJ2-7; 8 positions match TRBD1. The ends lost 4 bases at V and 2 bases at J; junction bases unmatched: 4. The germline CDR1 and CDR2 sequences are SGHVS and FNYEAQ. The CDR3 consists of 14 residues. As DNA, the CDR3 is TGTGCCAGCAGCTCGAGGACAGGGACCTACGAGCAGTACTTC. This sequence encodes CASSSRTGTYEQYF.